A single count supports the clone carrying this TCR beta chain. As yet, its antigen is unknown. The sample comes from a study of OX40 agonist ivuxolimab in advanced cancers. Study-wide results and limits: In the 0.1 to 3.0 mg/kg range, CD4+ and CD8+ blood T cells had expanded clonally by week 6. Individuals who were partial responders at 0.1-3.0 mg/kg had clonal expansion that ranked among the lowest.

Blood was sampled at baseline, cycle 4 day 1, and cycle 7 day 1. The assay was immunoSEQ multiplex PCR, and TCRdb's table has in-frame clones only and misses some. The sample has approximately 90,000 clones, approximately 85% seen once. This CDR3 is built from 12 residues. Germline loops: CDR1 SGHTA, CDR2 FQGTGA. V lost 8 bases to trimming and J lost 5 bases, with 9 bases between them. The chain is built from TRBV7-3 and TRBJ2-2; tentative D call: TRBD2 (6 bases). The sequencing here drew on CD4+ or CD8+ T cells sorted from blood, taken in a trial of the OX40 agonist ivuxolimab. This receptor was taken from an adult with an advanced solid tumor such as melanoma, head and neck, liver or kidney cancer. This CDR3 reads CASGRETGELFF. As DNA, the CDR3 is TGTGCCAGCGGCCGGGAGACCGGGGAGCTGTTTTTT. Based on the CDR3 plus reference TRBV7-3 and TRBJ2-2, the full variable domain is GAGVSQTPSNKVTEKGKYVELRCDPISGHTALYWYRQSLGQGPEFLIYFQGTGAADDSGLPNDRFFAVRPEGSVSTLKIQRTERGDSAVYLCASGRETGELFFGEGSRLTVL.